These T cell receptor beta chains were read from a single sample in a study of Ad26.COV2.S vaccination and SARS-CoV-2 variants. Sequencing was performed with immunoSEQ multiplex PCR; in TCRdb, only in-frame clones are kept and a portion is missing. The sample contains about 350,000 clones, 88% of which appear only once. The specimen comprised peripheral blood, sampled in a trial of Ad26.COV2.S vaccine versus placebo. All receptors come from a person between 18 and 60 years old who received the Ad26.COV2.S COVID-19 vaccine or a placebo. The CDR3 runs from the conserved cysteine through the conserved F or W. A D gene is named only where the DNA matches it firmly. Where a row states a size, it is once, few, many or the class of an expanded clone; other rows omit it.

TRBV10-3	-	TRBD2	13	TRBJ2-5	TGTGCCATCAGAACTAGCGCCCAAGAGACCCAGTACTTC	CAIRTSAQETQYF
TRBV2	-	-	15	TRBJ1-1	TGTGCCAGCAAACCGACCGTGACGGTGAGGACTGAAGCTTTCTTT	CASKPTVTVRTEAFF
TRBV5-1	-	-	17	TRBJ2-2	TGCGCCAGCAGCTTGGACTGGGCGCGAACGAACACCGGGGAGCTGTTTTTT	CASSLDWARTNTGELFF
TRBV4-2	-	-	15	TRBJ2-1	TGTGCCAGCAGCCAAGGGCTAGGCTCCTACAATGAGCAGTTCTTC	CASSQGLGSYNEQFF
TRBV6-4	-	TRBD2	15	TRBJ2-3	TGTGCCAGCAGTGACTCGAACAGCGGGGCAGATACGCAGTATTTT	CASSDSNSGADTQYF
TRBV6-2/TRBV6-3	once	-	15	TRBJ1-3	TGTGCCAGCAGTTACAACCGGATCTCTGGAAACACCATATATTTT	CASSYNRISGNTIYF
TRBV7-9	few	-	14	TRBJ1-6	TGTGCCGTGAGGGAAAAGGGGGTAGGTTCACCCCTCCACTTT	CAVREKGVGSPLHF
TRBV11-1	-	-	15	TRBJ2-2	TGTGCCAGCAGCCCTTGGGCCAGGGTGACCGGGGAGCTGTTTTTT	CASSPWARVTGELFF
TRBV4-3	-	TRBD1	14	TRBJ1-2	TGCGCCAGCAGCCAGGTTACAGGGGGGGTTGGCTACACCTTC	CASSQVTGGVGYTF
TRBV5-1	-	TRBD1	15	TRBJ1-1	TGCGCCAGCGGGACCGGACAGGGATCGAACACTGAAGCTTTCTTT	CASGTGQGSNTEAFF
TRBV9	once	-	16	TRBJ1-2	TGTGCCAGCAGCTTTAGACGGACGCAGGGAATCAGTGGCTACACCTTC	CASSFRRTQGISGYTF